This TCR beta chain comes out of a study of blood T cell repertoires in COVID-19. Study-wide context: Material from acute and convalescent COVID-19 was sourced from the United States, Italy and Spain.

Germline lookup yields CDR1 SNHLY and CDR2 FYNNEI. J lost 2 bases, V lost 3 bases, and 7 bases had no gene match. The CDR3 length is 17 residues. Per the original methods: Reference gene primer amplification yielded estimated nucleated cell counts. Assay: immunoSEQ multiplex PCR; the TCRdb copy retains only in-frame clones and omits some. That table supplies the V and J calls and clone size; D and trimming were determined from the DNA. The sample yields some 160,000 clones, just over 90% seen once. Enrollment of patients from Seattle took place during active infection, with longitudinal follow-up. This clonotype originated in a man aged 18 to 30 with COVID-19, enrolled during active disease. This sequence joins TRBV2 and TRBJ1-2; 12 positions match TRBD1. Material: peripheral blood. The chain's CDR3 is CASSDRGTGGANYGYTF. The CDR3 nucleotides read TGTGCCAGCAGTGACAGGGGGACAGGGGGCGCAAACTATGGCTACACCTTC.